The clone carrying this TCR beta chain was seen a handful of times. Its specificity is not known. Sample barcodes and UMIs were carried by the TCR alpha and TCR beta cDNA libraries that 5'RACE generated with constant-segment primers. MiXCR, applied by TCRdb to the 5' RACE reads, yields one record per CDR3 protein. Among 100,000 to 150,000 distinct CDR3 sequences listed, about 5.9% were seen once. This sample stems from a study of T-cell memory formation after mild COVID-19. Overall study: TCR clusters were mostly donor specific. Regarding the study as a whole: Cross-reactive memory appears to have joined, as suggested by some responding clones showing up in pre-infection memory. Day 15 to 85 contractors were CD4/CD8 balanced; later expanders leaned CD4+.

The CDR3 spans 11 residues. V was shortened by 5 bases and J by 1 base, with 4 bases between the two germline ends. In germline, CDR1 is GTSNPN, CDR2 SVGIG (reference sequence). The chain couples TRBV30 to TRBJ2-3; D not resolved. The sample comprised PBMCs or a T cell subset sorted from them (not recorded which). The sequence came from an adult woman who had mild COVID-19 (a few samples of this study predate the infection). Cell type and time point are not known. The CDR3 loop is CAWQGTDTQYF. CDR3 bases: TGTGCCTGGCAAGGCACAGATACGCAGTATTTT.